Below are 29 T cell receptor beta chains sequenced from a single sample in a study of cytomegalovirus exposure and HLA in healthy donors. Vbeta (60) and Jbeta (13) primers were used in the PCR. Assay: immunoSEQ multiplex PCR; the TCRdb copy retains only in-frame clones and omits some. The sample yields roughly 200,000 clones, about two thirds seen once. Sequencing was carried out using PBMCs. These receptors originate from a man aged 40-49 years in good health and CMV-seropositive.

The chain recombines TRBV6-1 with TRBJ2-1; D is unresolved. The CDR3 loop spans 14 amino acids. V lost 2 bases to trimming and J lost 3 bases, with 8 bases between them. Per the germline V gene, CDR1 is MNHNS and CDR2 is SASEGT. The CDR3 loop is CASSELAGYNEQFF. The CDR3, as DNA: TGTGCCAGCAGTGAATTGGCAGGCTACAATGAGCAGTTCTTC.

The rearrangement links TRBV7-2 to TRBJ1-1, with D tentatively TRBD1 (5 bases). Germline V lookup: CDR1 SGHTA, CDR2 FQGNSA. The CDR3 is made up of 15 amino acids. Trimming pared 5 bases from V and 6 bases from J, leaving 19 bases between. The CDR3 bases are TGTGCCAGCAGCACCGGGAGTAGGGGTTACTCTGAAGCTTTCTTT. Protein: CASSTGSRGYSEAFF.

This chain connects TRBV5-4 to TRBJ1-1, with D uncertain. This CDR3 spans 13 amino acids. V lost 0 bases and J 3 bases, leaving 6 bases between the germline ends. Germline loops: CDR1 SGHNT, CDR2 YYREEE (reference sequence). Here the CDR3 DNA reads TGTGCCAGCAGCTTGGCGACTTACACTGAAGCTTTCTTT. Encoded protein: CASSLATYTEAFF.

About this clone: The same CDR3 is also encoded by other DNA sequences in this sample. CDR3 DNA: TGTGCCAGCAGTTTTAGTTCTAGCAGTTTCACCGGGGAGCTGTTTTTT. Its protein product is CASSFSSSSFTGELFF. V is TRBV28 and J is TRBJ2-2, with a tentative D call TRBD2 (5 bases). The germline CDR1 and CDR2 sequences are MDHEN and SYDVKM. This CDR3 comprises 16 residues. Trimming pared 3 bases from V and 4 bases from J, leaving 15 bases between.

The chain recombines TRBV7-9 with TRBJ1-2; D is perhaps TRBD1 (5 bases). The CDR3 runs 13 residues. Germline loops: CDR1 SEHNR, CDR2 FQNEAQ (reference sequence). Between the trimmed V and J ends, which lost 2 bases and 5 bases, there was a span of 9 bases. The CDR3 region is CASSLQEGYGYTF. In DNA form, the CDR3 reads TGTGCCAGCAGCTTACAGGAGGGGTATGGCTACACCTTC. Complete variable domain (other parts from reference TRBV7-9 and TRBJ1-2): DTGVSQNPRHKITKRGQNVTFRCDPISEHNRLYWYRQTLGQGPEFLTYFQNEAQLEKSRLLSDRFSAERPKGSFSTLEIQRTEQGDSAMYLCASSLQEGYGYTFGSGTRLTVV.

V and J are TRBV5-1 and TRBJ2-5; 7 bases line up with TRBD1. The V segment lost 4 bases and the J segment 5 bases; nucleotides outside the gene matches: 17. The CDR3 runs to 17 residues. Germline CDR1 is SGHRS and CDR2 is YFSETQ. The CDR3 spells CASSHFSLGQIAETQYF. As DNA, the CDR3 is TGCGCCAGCAGCCATTTTTCTTTGGGACAGATCGCGGAGACCCAGTACTTC.

V usage is TRBV15 and J usage is TRBJ2-7; D ambiguous. V was clipped by 3 bases and J by 0 bases, with 9 bases between them. The length of the CDR3 is 14 residues. The germline CDR1 and CDR2 sequences are LNHNV and YYDKDF (reference sequence). The CDR3 bases are TGTGCCACCAGCAGTATAAGGAGCTCCTACGAGCAGTACTTC. Translating it yields CATSSIRSSYEQYF. Based on the CDR3 plus reference TRBV15 and TRBJ2-7, the full variable domain is DAMVIQNPRYQVTQFGKPVTLSCSQTLNHNVMYWYQQKSSQAPKLLFHYYDKDFNNEADTPDNFQSRRPNTSFCFLDIRSPGLGDTAMYLCATSSIRSSYEQYFGPGTRLTVT.

The V and J genes are TRBV5-1 and TRBJ2-7; 7 bases agree with TRBD1. The junction had 11 bases not matched to a gene; V was cut back by 4 bases and J by 7 bases. The CDR3 consists of 14 residues. Germline-derived CDR1 and CDR2 are SGHRS and YFSETQ. CDR3 DNA: TGCGCCAGCAGCCCCCAGGGCAGGGGGTGGGAGCAGTACTTC. Amino acids: CASSPQGRGWEQYF.

The chain combines TRBV2 with TRBJ1-6, with D possibly matching TRBD1 (6 bases). The CDR3 is 13 amino acids. From germline, CDR1 is SNHLY and CDR2 FYNNEI. V lost 5 bases to trimming and J lost 8 bases, with 10 bases between them. CDR3 sequence (DNA): TGTGCCAGCAGTTCCCGGACAGATTCACCCCTCCACTTT. Translation gives CASSSRTDSPLHF. Complete variable domain (other parts from reference TRBV2 and TRBJ1-6): EPEVTQTPSHQVTQMGQEVILRCVPISNHLYFYWYRQILGQKVEFLVSFYNNEISEKSEIFDDQFSVERPDGSNFTLKIRSTKLEDSAMYFCASSSRTDSPLHFGNGTRLTVT.

The sample holds one count of this clone. The chain couples TRBV11-2 to TRBJ2-7, with D perhaps TRBD1 (6 bases). The CDR3 contains 15 residues. Trimming took 0 bases from V and 3 from J, leaving 12 bases between them. Germline V gene lookup returns CDR1 SGHAT and CDR2 FQNNGV. CDR3 nucleotide sequence: TGTGCCAGCAGCTTAGATGCAGGGGCCTTCTACGAGCAGTACTTC. Protein sequence: CASSLDAGAFYEQYF.

The chain carries TRBV27 and TRBJ2-5; TRBD2 is a possible D gene (6 bases). This CDR3 has 11 residues. Deletions cut 4 bases from V and 11 bases from J, with 11 bases between. The germline V gene encodes CDR1 MNHEY and CDR2 SMNVEV (reference sequence). The chain's CDR3 is CASSSPGRQYF. In DNA, the CDR3 is TGTGCCAGCAGTTCCCCGGGGAGGCAGTACTTC.

The chain has TRBV25-1 and TRBJ1-6; D unresolved. Trimming cost V 8 bases and J 8 bases, with 13 bases left between them. The CDR3 length is 13 residues. The germline CDR1 and CDR2 sequences are MGHDK and SYGVNS. The CDR3 region has the DNA TGTGCCAGCCGTAACACGGGGTATTCACCCCTCCACTTT. It specifies CASRNTGYSPLHF.

J is TRBJ1-1 and V is TRBV2; no clear D gene. This CDR3 has 13 residues. The V gene lost 7 bases and the J gene lost 1 base, with 10 bases spanning the gap. Per the germline V gene, CDR1 is SNHLY and CDR2 is FYNNEI. The CDR3 loop is CASTEEQNTEAFF. The CDR3, as DNA: TGTGCCAGCACCGAGGAGCAGAACACTGAAGCTTTCTTT.

Concerning this clone itself: Different DNA sequences within this sample yield the same CDR3. CDR3 in amino acids: CASSLAGNQETQYF. DNA for the CDR3: TGCGCCAGCAGCTTGGCCGGGAACCAAGAGACCCAGTACTTC. This sequence joins TRBV5-1 and TRBJ2-5; tentatively, D is TRBD2 (5 bases). The CDR3 totals 14 residues. V gave up 0 bases and J gave up 0 bases, with 6 bases separating them. The V gene's germline CDR1 is SGHRS and CDR2 YFSETQ.

A note on this clone: Other DNA variants within this sample encode the same CDR3. The chain is built from TRBV2 and TRBJ2-2, with D possibly TRBD2 on 5 matching bases. The CDR3 is 13 residues long. Germline V gene sequence: CDR1 SNHLY, CDR2 FYNNEI. Trimming pared 2 bases from V and 6 bases from J, leaving 7 bases between. CDR3 region: CASSERGPGELFF. CDR3 DNA sequence: TGTGCCAGCAGTGAACGCGGGCCCGGGGAGCTGTTTTTT.

The chain couples TRBV13 to TRBJ1-2; TRBD1 is a possible D gene (5 bases). Germline values: CDR1 PRHDT, CDR2 FYEKMQ (reference sequence). The CDR3 runs to 15 residues. V was clipped by 1 base and J by 2 bases, with 11 bases between them. The CDR3 DNA follows: TGTGCCAGCAGCTTAGAACAGGATGTCAACTATGGCTACACCTTC. It yields the protein CASSLEQDVNYGYTF.

This rearrangement joins TRBV28 to TRBJ2-5; D is unclear. The J call may be in error: the DNA end matches TRBJ2-7 better. Germline V gives CDR1 MDHEN, CDR2 SYDVKM. The CDR3 has 11 amino acids. The CDR3: CASRVNYEQYF. The CDR3, as DNA: TGTGCCAGCAGAGTTAACTACGAGCAGTACTTC.

The chain employs TRBV6-1 and TRBJ2-7; 8 bases are shared with TRBD1. The germline V gene has CDR1 MNHNS and CDR2 SASEGT. The CDR3 is 13 residues long. The V and J ends lost 9 bases and 0 bases, in that order; junction bases with no gene match: 4. The chain's CDR3 is CASRTGSSYEQYF. CDR3 DNA: TGTGCCAGTAGGACAGGGAGCTCCTACGAGCAGTACTTC.

This clone was observed a few times. The rearrangement joins TRBV19 to TRBJ2-2, with 12 bases lining up with TRBD2. The CDR3 extends over 16 amino acids. Germline V lookup: CDR1 LNHDA, CDR2 SQIVND (reference sequence). Unmatched junction bases numbered 5, after V lost 1 base and J lost 8 bases. The CDR3 here is CASSIGLAGEAGELFF. The CDR3 DNA reads as TGTGCCAGTAGTATAGGACTAGCGGGGGAAGCTGGGGAGCTGTTTTTT.

The J gene is TRBJ2-5, the V gene TRBV5-1; TRBD2 agrees at 7 bases. The CDR3 runs to 14 residues. The V and J ends lost 3 bases and 3 bases, in that order; junction bases with no gene match: 5. Germline V gene sequence: CDR1 SGHRS, CDR2 YFSETQ. This CDR3 reads CASSSAGTKETQYF. Here the CDR3 DNA reads TGCGCCAGCAGCTCCGCCGGGACTAAAGAGACCCAGTACTTC.

The chain is built from TRBV7-3 and TRBJ2-2; 8 nucleotides align to TRBD2. This CDR3 comprises 14 residues. The germline V gene encodes CDR1 SGHTA and CDR2 FQGTGA. The V gene end was trimmed by 5 bases and the J gene end by 3 bases; junction bases not matched to a gene: 2. The CDR3 DNA is TGTGCCAGCAGCCCCGGGGGGGACACCGGGGAGCTGTTTTTT. Translating gives CASSPGGDTGELFF. Full variable domain (outside the CDR3, taken from reference TRBV7-3 and TRBJ2-2): GAGVSQTPSNKVTEKGKYVELRCDPISGHTALYWYRQSLGQGPEFLIYFQGTGAADDSGLPNDRFFAVRPEGSVSTLKIQRTERGDSAVYLCASSPGGDTGELFFGEGSRLTVL.

This chain uses TRBV7-9 with TRBJ2-1, with 12 bases fitting TRBD2. Looked up from germline, CDR1 is SEHNR and CDR2 is FQNEAQ (reference sequence). V trimming: 0 bases; J trimming: 8 bases; junction bases outside the gene matches: 5. This CDR3 spans 16 amino acids. As DNA, the CDR3 is TGTGCCAGCAGCTTAGCGGTGACTAGCGGGGGCCATGAGCAGTTCTTC. Amino acid sequence: CASSLAVTSGGHEQFF.

V and J are TRBV15 and TRBJ1-6, with D perhaps matching TRBD1 (5 bases). The germline V gene has CDR1 LNHNV and CDR2 YYDKDF (reference sequence). V gave up 5 bases and J gave up 9 bases, with 23 bases separating them. The CDR3 is 17 amino acids. In DNA form, the CDR3 reads TGTGCCACCAGCTTTCGACCGGGCCTCAATAGGGGTTCACCCCTCCACTTT. The encoded protein is CATSFRPGLNRGSPLHF.

The V gene is TRBV27, the J gene TRBJ1-1, with unresolved D. The CDR3 runs to 16 residues. The germline V and J ends were trimmed by 4 bases and 2 bases, with 17 bases remaining between them. Germline V gene data show CDR1 as MNHEY and CDR2 as SMNVEV (reference sequence). The CDR3 bases are TGTGCCAGCAGTTCCTCCTATCTGGGCCAAAACACTGAAGCTTTCTTT. Its protein product is CASSSSYLGQNTEAFF.

This clone was counted only a few times. The CDR3 DNA reads TGTGCCAGTAGTCCCCGGATGACGGGGGGTCCAGATACGCAGTATTTT. As protein: CASSPRMTGGPDTQYF. J is TRBJ2-3 and V is TRBV19, with 7 nucleotides matching TRBD2. The CDR3 spans 16 residues. The V gene's germline CDR1 is LNHDA and CDR2 SQIVND (reference sequence). The junction had 12 bases not matched to a gene; V was cut back by 5 bases and J by 4 bases.

The chain couples TRBV7-3 to TRBJ1-1; D may be TRBD1 (5 bases). The CDR3 is 15 residues long. CDR1 is SGHTA and CDR2 is FQGTGA in the germline V gene. Trimming took 5 bases from V and 0 from J, leaving 13 bases between them. Written as DNA, the CDR3 is TGTGCCAGCAGCCCCCGGGGGGACCTGAACACTGAAGCTTTCTTT. Its translation is CASSPRGDLNTEAFF.

This clone was found once. The rearrangement joins TRBV5-5 to TRBJ1-1; D is possibly TRBD1 (6 bases). With 0 bases removed from V and 11 bases from J, the gap between germline ends came to 17 bases. Germline loops: CDR1 SGHKS, CDR2 YYEKEE (reference sequence). The CDR3 is 14 residues long. The CDR3 DNA reads TGTGCCAGCAGCTTGGTTATGGGGGCCCGGGTCGCTTTCTTT. Encoded protein: CASSLVMGARVAFF.

V usage is TRBV6-5 and J usage is TRBJ1-4; 9 bases agree with TRBD1. The V gene's germline CDR1 is MNHEY and CDR2 SVGAGI. The CDR3 totals 15 residues. J was trimmed by 5 bases and V by 6 bases; bases with no gene match: 7. The CDR3 nucleotides read TGTGCCAGCAGGCTGACGACAGGGGGAAATGAAAAACTGTTTTTT. It encodes CASRLTTGGNEKLFF.

This clone was found a few times. The chain joins TRBV5-1 to TRBJ2-5, with D tentatively TRBD2 (6 bases). CDR1 and CDR2 from the germline V gene are SGHRS and YFSETQ. Trimming stripped 4 bases from V and 5 bases from J, with 15 bases between. The CDR3 is made up of 14 amino acids. CDR3 residues: CASSPEGSRETQYF. DNA of the CDR3: TGCGCCAGCAGCCCGGAGGGCTCCCGGGAGACCCAGTACTTC.